The 30 T cell receptor beta chains listed next were all sequenced from one sample in a study of OX40 agonist ivuxolimab in advanced cancers. TCRdb's copy holds only in-frame clones and misses some; the assay was immunoSEQ multiplex PCR. The sample has 80,000 or so clones, about 92% seen once; the top ten hold about 1.7%. Sequenced here: CD4+ or CD8+ T cells sorted from blood, sampled in a trial of the OX40 agonist ivuxolimab. These receptors all stem from an adult with an advanced solid tumor such as melanoma, head and neck, liver or kidney cancer.

The genes are TRBV19 and TRBJ1-1; possibly TRBD1 for D (5 bases). The ends were cut back, 5 bases at V and 3 bases at J, with 13 bases in the middle. Germline lookup yields CDR1 LNHDA and CDR2 SQIVND (reference sequence). The CDR3 sequence is 14 residues long. The CDR3 sequence is CASSSGRGYTEAFF. CDR3 DNA sequence: TGTGCCAGTAGTTCGGGGAGGGGCTACACTGAAGCTTTCTTT.

The chain recombines TRBV19 with TRBJ2-2; possibly TRBD1 for D (6 bases). Germline V gene lookup returns CDR1 LNHDA and CDR2 SQIVND (reference sequence). This CDR3 spans 15 amino acids. With 6 bases removed from V and 5 bases from J, the gap between germline ends came to 16 bases. The CDR3 loop reads CASRIQGIGTGELFF. The DNA of the CDR3 is TGTGCCAGTAGGATACAGGGAATCGGGACCGGGGAGCTGTTTTTT.

The rearrangement uses TRBV27 and TRBJ2-5, with 7 bases matching TRBD2. Germline loops: CDR1 MNHEY, CDR2 SMNVEV (reference sequence). After removal of 3 bases from V and 5 bases from J, the junction contained 9 bases not matched to a gene. CDR3 length: 15 amino acids. The CDR3 DNA follows: TGTGCCAGCAGTTTTTCCTGGACTAGACCCGAGACCCAGTACTTC. It codes for CASSFSWTRPETQYF.

The V call is TRBV19, the J call TRBJ2-1; 7 nucleotides match TRBD2. In germline, CDR1 is LNHDA, CDR2 SQIVND (reference sequence). After removal of 3 bases from V and 8 bases from J, the junction contained 4 bases not matched to a gene. The CDR3 covers 13 residues. This CDR3 is CASSIRRGDEQFF. DNA of the CDR3: TGTGCCAGTAGTATTCGCCGGGGGGATGAGCAGTTCTTC.

This rearrangement joins TRBV29-1 to TRBJ1-1; no clear D. CDR1 and CDR2 from the germline V gene are SQVTM and ANQGSEA. CDR3 length equals 12 residues. Trimming took off 3 bases at V and 2 bases at J, with 7 bases between the two ends. The CDR3 spells CSVEGLNTEAFF. The CDR3 DNA sequence: TGCAGCGTTGAGGGCCTAAACACTGAAGCTTTCTTT.

The rearrangement uses TRBV6-1 and TRBJ1-2; possible D gene TRBD1, 6 bases. V lost 4 bases and J lost 6, with 12 bases in between. CDR3 length equals 13 residues. Germline CDR1 is MNHNS and CDR2 is SASEGT. DNA for the CDR3: TGTGCCAGCAGTGTAGAGGGGGGCAATGGCTACACCTTC. This encodes CASSVEGGNGYTF.

This sequence joins TRBV29-1 and TRBJ2-3, with 10 bases aligning to TRBD1. CDR3 length: 17 residues. Looked up from germline, CDR1 is SQVTM and CDR2 is ANQGSEA. Trimming took 1 base from V and 4 from J; bases not matched to a gene: 11. CDR3 DNA sequence: TGCAGCGTTGAAGGTCGAACAGACAGGGGGCAATCAGATACGCAGTATTTT. It is translated as CSVEGRTDRGQSDTQYF.

This chain connects TRBV19 to TRBJ1-1, with 9 bases fitting TRBD1. Germline V gene data show CDR1 as LNHDA and CDR2 as SQIVND (reference sequence). J was trimmed by 4 bases and V by 6 bases; bases with no gene match: 3. The CDR3 has 13 residues. The CDR3 is CASRGQGATEAFF. For the CDR3, the DNA is TGTGCCAGTAGGGGACAGGGAGCCACTGAAGCTTTCTTT. The full variable domain, rest sourced from reference TRBV19 and TRBJ1-1, is DGGITQSPKYLFRKEGQNVTLSCEQNLNHDAMYWYRQDPGQGLRLIYYSQIVNDFQKGDIAEGYSVSREKKESFPLTVTSAQKNPTAFYLCASRGQGATEAFFGQGTRLTVV.

The chain recombines TRBV7-2 with TRBJ1-1, with D tentatively TRBD1 (6 bases). The V and J ends lost 8 bases and 3 bases respectively, with 22 bases between them. Germline values: CDR1 SGHTA, CDR2 FQGNSA. CDR3 length equals 16 residues. CDR3 in amino acids: CASHTGGAWFDTEAFF. The CDR3 DNA reads as TGTGCCAGCCACACCGGGGGGGCTTGGTTTGACACTGAAGCTTTCTTT. The full variable domain, its missing parts supplied by reference TRBV7-2 and TRBJ1-1, is GAGVSQSPSNKVTEKGKDVELRCDPISGHTALYWYRQSLGQGLEFLIYFQGNSAPDKSGLPSDRFSAERTGGSVSTLTIQRTQQEDSAVYLCASHTGGAWFDTEAFFGQGTRLTVV.

The rearrangement joins TRBV6-6 to TRBJ1-1; TRBD1 agrees at 9 bases. This CDR3 comprises 13 residues. The V segment lost 7 bases and the J segment 5 bases; nucleotides outside the gene matches: 5. Germline V gene lookup returns CDR1 MNHNY and CDR2 SVGAGI (reference sequence). The CDR3 reads CASTTGGPTEAFF. In DNA, the CDR3 is TGTGCCAGCACCACAGGGGGCCCAACTGAAGCTTTCTTT.

In this sample, this clone turned up once. This sequence joins TRBV5-1 and TRBJ2-5, with TRBD1 matching over 10 bases. V lost 3 bases to trimming and J lost 5 bases; unmatched junction nucleotides: 7. From germline, CDR1 is SGHRS and CDR2 YFSETQ. The CDR3 has 15 residues. CDR3 nucleotides: TGCGCCAGCAGCTACGGACAGGGGGGACTGGAGACCCAGTACTTC. Protein: CASSYGQGGLETQYF.

As DNA, the CDR3 is TGTGCCAGCAGCCCCCAGGGGAGCTGGGCTGAAGCTTTCTTT. Protein sequence: CASSPQGSWAEAFF. The chain is built from TRBV6-6 and TRBJ1-1; a possible D gene is TRBD1 (6 bases). V lost 6 bases, J lost 6 bases, and 17 bases lay in between. The CDR3 is made up of 14 amino acids. Per germline, CDR1 MNHNY and CDR2 SVGAGI (reference sequence).

The rearrangement links TRBV7-9 to TRBJ2-3; 10 nucleotides line up with TRBD1. The CDR3 is made up of 15 amino acids. In germline, CDR1 is SEHNR, CDR2 FQNEAQ (reference sequence). V gave up 6 bases and J gave up 1 base; unmatched junction bases: 4. CDR3 sequence (DNA): TGTGCCAGCAGGGAGACAGGGGGCCGCACAGATACGCAGTATTTT. This codes for CASRETGGRTDTQYF.

The chain links TRBV19 to TRBJ1-2, with 9 bases lining up with TRBD1. This CDR3 region has 13 residues. V shed 7 bases and J 6 bases; nucleotides not matched to a gene: 6. CDR1 is LNHDA, CDR2 SQIVND, per germline (reference sequence). This CDR3 is CASNPGDRDGYTF. Here the CDR3 DNA reads TGTGCCAGTAACCCCGGGGACAGGGATGGCTACACCTTC.

This chain uses TRBV28 with TRBJ1-1; no firm D call. Between the trimmed V and J ends, which lost 5 bases and 1 base, there was a span of 8 bases. CDR1 and CDR2 from the germline V gene are MDHEN and SYDVKM. This CDR3 is built from 13 residues. The CDR3 spells CASSTYRNTEAFF. CDR3 in DNA: TGTGCCAGCAGTACCTACAGGAACACTGAAGCTTTCTTT.

This CDR3 reads CASSLYREYTEAFF. Here the CDR3 DNA reads TGTGCCAGCAGTTTATATCGGGAGTACACTGAAGCTTTCTTT. The chain has TRBV28 and TRBJ1-1; D not resolved. The ends were cut back, 1 base at V and 3 bases at J, with 9 bases in the middle. This CDR3 is 14 amino acids long. Germline CDR1 MDHEN, CDR2 SYDVKM.

This chain joins TRBV6-5 and TRBJ2-5; weak D call: TRBD2 (7 bases). CDR3 size: 13 residues. Germline CDR1 and CDR2: MNHEY and SVGAGI. Trimming shortened V by 7 bases and J by 5 bases, and 14 bases separated the two germline ends. CDR3 sequence: CASKGGSAETQYF. The CDR3 region has the DNA TGTGCCAGCAAGGGGGGGTCCGCGGAGACCCAGTACTTC.

This chain joins TRBV28 and TRBJ2-3, with no clear D. Trimming removed 5 bases from V and 2 bases from J, with 11 bases in between. In germline, CDR1 is MDHEN, CDR2 SYDVKM. This CDR3 region has 14 residues. CDR3 residues: CASSPNHVTDTQYF. For the CDR3, the DNA is TGTGCCAGCAGTCCCAACCACGTCACAGATACGCAGTATTTT. Supplemented by reference TRBV28 and TRBJ2-3, the full variable domain reads DVKVTQSSRYLVKRTGEKVFLECVQDMDHENMFWYRQDPGLGLRLIYFSYDVKMKEKGDIPEGYSVSREKKERFSLILESASTNQTSMYLCASSPNHVTDTQYFGPGTRLTVL.

The chain links TRBV11-3 to TRBJ2-1, with 8 bases lining up with TRBD2. V lost 3 bases and J lost 9; bases outside the gene matches: 7. This CDR3 contains 14 residues. In germline, CDR1 is SGHNT, CDR2 YENEEA. The CDR3 DNA reads as TGTGCCAGCAGCTTGGTAGCGGGGAGTGGTGAGCAGTTCTTC. Residues: CASSLVAGSGEQFF.

The gene calls are TRBV6-5 and TRBJ2-5; either TRBD1 or TRBD2 may fit D (6 bases each). V shed 7 bases and J shed 5 bases, with 17 bases lying between them. From germline, CDR1 is MNHEY and CDR2 SVGAGI. The CDR3 runs 14 residues. The CDR3 bases are TGTGCCAGCACCAATTCCGGGGGCTCGGAGACCCAGTACTTC. It encodes CASTNSGGSETQYF.

This chain joins TRBV15 and TRBJ2-1; a possible D gene is TRBD1 (5 bases). The ends were cut back, 0 bases at V and 6 bases at J, with 12 bases in the middle. The germline CDR1 and CDR2 sequences are LNHNV and YYDKDF (reference sequence). The CDR3 totals 15 residues. The CDR3 DNA is TGTGCCACCAGCAGAGATCCATCAGGGCGCAATGAGCAGTTCTTC. This gives the protein CATSRDPSGRNEQFF.

This clone showed up just once. CDR3 amino acids: CASSTGTGEREKLFF. In DNA form, the CDR3 reads TGTGCCAGCTCAACCGGGACAGGGGAACGGGAAAAACTGTTTTTT. The chain is built from TRBV18 and TRBJ1-4; 10 nucleotides line up with TRBD1. Germline V CDR1 and CDR2: KGHSH, LQKENI. This CDR3 region has 15 residues. The ends lost 5 bases at V and 8 bases at J; junction bases unmatched: 8.

The chain employs TRBV5-4 and TRBJ2-7, with 7 bases aligning to TRBD2. Per the germline V gene, CDR1 is SGHNT and CDR2 is YYREEE (reference sequence). The CDR3 covers 16 residues. The junction had 9 bases not matched to a gene; V was cut back by 1 base and J by 2 bases. The CDR3 region has the DNA TGTGCCAGCAGCTTGTGGGGAGGGGACTCGACCTACGAGCAGTACTTC. It yields the protein CASSLWGGDSTYEQYF.

The chain is built from TRBV5-1 and TRBJ2-7, with D perhaps TRBD1 (5 bases). This CDR3 is built from 15 residues. From germline, CDR1 is SGHRS and CDR2 YFSETQ. Trimming removed 2 bases from V and 1 base from J, with 13 bases in between. CDR3 amino acids: CASSLAPGNSYEQYF. In nucleotides, the CDR3 is TGCGCCAGCAGCTTAGCCCCAGGGAATTCCTACGAGCAGTACTTC. The full variable domain, rest sourced from reference TRBV5-1 and TRBJ2-7, is KAGVTQTPRYLIKTRGQQVTLSCSPISGHRSVSWYQQTPGQGLQFLFEYFSETQRNKGNFPGRFSGRQFSNSRSEMNVSTLELGDSALYLCASSLAPGNSYEQYFGPGTRLTVT.

This clone showed up just once. Other DNA sequences within the sample encode an identical CDR3. The chain recombines TRBV6-6 with TRBJ2-5, with 11 nucleotides matching TRBD2. The trim removed 8 bases at V and 4 bases at J, leaving 3 bases unmatched. The CDR3 has 13 amino acids. Germline V CDR1 and CDR2: MNHNY, SVGAGI (reference sequence). CDR3 DNA: TGTGCCAGCCGCCTAGCGGGAGGAGAGACCCAGTACTTC. Residues: CASRLAGGETQYF.

To note about this clone: The junction shows a germline mismatch at one end, possibly a read error. This rearrangement joins TRBV11-3 to TRBJ2-7, with TRBD1 matching 8 bases. Germline V CDR1 and CDR2: SGHNT, YENEEA. The CDR3 totals 15 residues. The CDR3 region is CASRQTDRGFYKQYF. The CDR3 DNA reads TGTGCCAGCAGACAAACCGACAGGGGATTCTACAAGCAGTACTTC.

The chain has TRBV2 and TRBJ1-2; tentatively, D is TRBD1 (5 bases). Germline CDR1 is SNHLY and CDR2 is FYNNEI. Trimming removed 5 bases at V and 6 bases at J, with 22 bases between. The CDR3 totals 16 residues. CDR3 sequence (DNA): TGTGCCAGCAGTCCTGGACAAGAACTAATAGGACATGGCTACACCTTC. Protein: CASSPGQELIGHGYTF.

This sequence joins TRBV28 and TRBJ1-2; D is possibly TRBD1 (6 bases). The CDR3 spans 15 residues. Per the germline V gene, CDR1 is MDHEN and CDR2 is SYDVKM. The germline V and J ends were trimmed by 4 bases and 4 bases, with 16 bases remaining between them. CDR3 protein: CASSSSTGTIYGYTF. CDR3 nucleotides: TGTGCCAGCAGTTCCTCAACCGGGACAATCTATGGCTACACCTTC.

V usage is TRBV19 and J usage is TRBJ2-1; TRBD2 is a possible D gene (6 bases). The germline V gene encodes CDR1 LNHDA and CDR2 SQIVND (reference sequence). V gave up 10 bases and J gave up 7 bases, with 23 bases separating them. The CDR3 contains 15 residues. As DNA, the CDR3 is TGTGCCACCGACTCTAGGGATGGTGCGGGAAATGAGCAGTTCTTC. The encoded protein is CATDSRDGAGNEQFF.

This chain uses TRBV19 with TRBJ2-2; D perhaps matches TRBD1 (5 bases). The CDR3 has 17 residues. Germline values: CDR1 LNHDA, CDR2 SQIVND (reference sequence). Trimming shortened V by 0 bases and J by 3 bases, and 14 bases separated the two germline ends. CDR3 region: CASSIDIGTGYTGELFF. The DNA of the CDR3 is TGTGCCAGTAGTATAGATATCGGCACAGGATACACCGGGGAGCTGTTTTTT.